This TCR beta chain was sequenced for a study of early T cells in non-severe SARS-CoV-2 infection. This clonotype was counted many times. After removal of 2 bases from V and 4 bases from J, the junction contained 2 bases not matched to a gene. The CDR3 has 15 amino acids. The germline CDR1 and CDR2 sequences are LGHNA and YNFKEQ. MiXCR, run by TCRdb on the 5' RACE reads, gives a single entry per CDR3 protein. The table has roughly 66,000 distinct CDR3 sequences, around 8.7% seen once. J is TRBJ2-3 and V is TRBV4-2, with 11 bases identical to TRBD2. The source is an adult who was a healthcare worker with PCR-confirmed SARS-CoV-2 infection or an uninfected control (not recorded which). Source material: whole blood. Written as DNA, the CDR3 is TGTGCCAGCAGCCAAATAGCGGGAGGGCCAGATACGCAGTATTTT. Translation: CASSQIAGGPDTQYF.